The 8 T cell receptor beta chains listed next were all sequenced from one sample in a study of blood T cell repertoires in COVID-19. Assay: immunoSEQ multiplex PCR; the TCRdb copy retains only in-frame clones and omits some. The top ten hold roughly 2.7% of the sample, which has some 110,000 clones, roughly four fifths seen once. The sample comprised peripheral blood. Receptors were obtained from a man aged 50-60 years with acute or convalescent COVID-19.

The rearrangement joins TRBV29-1 to TRBJ1-3; D gene ambiguous. V was clipped by 4 bases and J by 2 bases, with 15 bases between them. Germline CDR1 and CDR2: SQVTM and ANQGSEA. The CDR3 totals 15 residues. CDR3 amino acids: CSVVYGSGTGNTIYF. Here the CDR3 DNA reads TGCAGCGTTGTGTACGGATCAGGCACTGGAAACACCATATATTTT.

The chain couples TRBV5-1 to TRBJ1-5; D remains ambiguous. The V end lost 2 bases, the J end lost 6 bases, and 12 bases lay between the germline ends. The germline gives CDR1 SGHRS, CDR2 YFSETQ. This CDR3 spans 14 amino acids. The CDR3, as DNA: TGCGCCAGCAGCTTCGGGGTCGGGAGTCAGCCCCAGCATTTT. It specifies CASSFGVGSQPQHF.

This sequence joins TRBV7-3 and TRBJ2-3; D might be TRBD2 (6 bases). Germline CDR1 SGHTA, CDR2 FQGTGA. V was shortened by 2 bases and J by 3 bases, with 12 bases between the two germline ends. The CDR3 consists of 15 residues. CDR3: CASSLYAGRTDTQYF. The CDR3 DNA follows: TGTGCCAGCAGCTTATATGCGGGAAGGACAGATACGCAGTATTTT.

The chain employs TRBV10-3 and TRBJ2-2, with 7 bases identical to TRBD2. V lost 9 bases to trimming and J lost 7 bases; unmatched junction nucleotides: 11. Per the germline V gene, CDR1 is ENHRY and CDR2 is SYGVKD. There are 14 residues in the CDR3. CDR3 DNA sequence: TGTGCCATACGTACCGAGCGGGGAGGCGGGGAGCTGTTTTTT. Its translation is CAIRTERGGGELFF.

The chain combines TRBV7-5 with TRBJ1-4; TRBD1 is the table's D call, not checked against the DNA. TRBV7-5 has pseudogene status. The CDR3 has 15 amino acids. The CDR3 DNA sequence: TGTGCCAGAAGCAAGCCAGGGGCAACTAATGAAAAACTGTTTTTT. Protein sequence: CARSKPGATNEKLFF.

The sample holds one count of this clone. The rearrangement joins TRBV9 to TRBJ2-5, with 7 bases identical to TRBD2. This CDR3 is 19 amino acids long. V dropped 0 bases and J dropped 1; count of bases not matched to a gene: 15. Per the germline V gene, CDR1 is SGDLS and CDR2 is YYNGEE. As DNA, the CDR3 is TGTGCCAGCAGCGTAGCTCCCGGGACTACCGGGGGAGCCCAAGAGACCCAGTACTTC. Protein sequence: CASSVAPGTTGGAQETQYF.

This clone has just one count. The chain has TRBV28 and TRBJ1-1; weak D call: TRBD1 (6 bases). Trimming pared 4 bases from V and 3 bases from J, leaving 12 bases between. The CDR3 runs 14 residues. Germline V gene sequence: CDR1 MDHEN, CDR2 SYDVKM. CDR3 coding DNA: TGTGCCAGCAGTTCCGGGACACTCGACACTGAAGCTTTCTTT. Amino acid sequence: CASSSGTLDTEAFF.

This chain links TRBV28 with TRBJ1-6; no clear D gene. V was trimmed by 2 bases and J by 6 bases, leaving 11 bases between them. CDR1 and CDR2 (germline): MDHEN, SYDVKM. The CDR3 runs to 15 residues. CDR3 coding DNA: TGTGCCAGCAGTTTAAGCGTACTTTTTAATTCACCCCTCCACTTT. Protein: CASSLSVLFNSPLHF.